Listed below are T cell receptor beta chains from one sample, sequenced in a study of cytomegalovirus exposure and HLA in healthy donors. Libraries were prepared by immunoSEQ multiplex PCR; TCRdb keeps only in-frame clonotypes and omits some of them. The data show approximately 140,000 clones, with about 82% seen just once and approximately 2.1% held by the top ten. Sequenced input: PBMCs. These receptors all stem from a young man in good health and CMV-seronegative. Each CDR3 is given with its conserved first and last residue. Each record gives: V gene, J gene, clone size, D gene, CDR3 DNA, CDR3 protein. The D gene is left open where the match is weak. Clone size is not always given. Where it is, it says once, few, many or a class for expanded clones.

TRBV7-8	TRBJ2-1	.	.	TGTGCCAGCGGCACTAGGCGTGCCCTACAGACTTACAATGAGCAGTTCTTC	CASGTRRALQTYNEQFF
TRBV4-1	TRBJ1-4	once	.	TGCGCCAGCAGCCCGGATCCCGGGGCAACTAATGAAAAACTGTTTTTT	CASSPDPGATNEKLFF
TRBV5-1	TRBJ2-2	once	.	TGCGCCAGCAAGCAGGGGTACACCGGGGAGCTGTTTTTT	CASKQGYTGELFF
TRBV6-1	TRBJ2-7	.	.	TGTGCCAGCAGTGCCCTGGTAGCGATGAACGAGCAGTACTTC	CASSALVAMNEQYF
TRBV28	TRBJ1-1	.	.	TGTGCCAGCACGGAGGCGCCCACTGAAGCTTTCTTT	CASTEAPTEAFF
TRBV19	TRBJ2-3	.	TRBD1	TGTGCCAGTAGGACCGGGACAGGGGCTGCAGATACGCAGTATTTT	CASRTGTGAADTQYF
TRBV7-2	TRBJ2-3	.	TRBD1	TGTGCCAGCAGACGACCGGGACAGACCACAGATACGCAGTATTTT	CASRRPGQTTDTQYF
TRBV28	TRBJ2-7	.	TRBD1	TGTGCCAGCAGTTTCATGGGGACAGGGGTTCCCGAGCAGTACTTC	CASSFMGTGVPEQYF
TRBV9	TRBJ2-7	.	TRBD2	TGTGCCAGCAGCGTAGCTCGGGAGGCCTACGAGCAGTACTTC	CASSVAREAYEQYF
TRBV5-1	TRBJ2-7	once	TRBD2	TGCGCCAGCAGCTTGGAGGGCGGGGGCTCCTACGAGCAGTACTTC	CASSLEGGGSYEQYF
TRBV7-3	TRBJ2-1	.	TRBD2	TGTGCCAGCAGCTTAGGAGCGGGAGGATTCAACAATGAGCAGTTCTTC	CASSLGAGGFNNEQFF
TRBV5-1	TRBJ2-1	.	TRBD2	TGCGCCAGCAGCTCTGGGGGGGGGAGCTCCTACAATGAGCAGTTCTTC	CASSSGGGSSYNEQFF
TRBV28	TRBJ1-4	once	TRBD1	TGTGCCAGCAGTTTGAATCCGGGACAGGTTAATGAAAAACTGTTTTTT	CASSLNPGQVNEKLFF
TRBV19	TRBJ2-3	.	TRBD1	TGTGCCAGTAGTACGACAGGGGCAGACACAGATACGCAGTATTTT	CASSTTGADTDTQYF
TRBV27	TRBJ2-6	.	.	TGTGCCAGCAAGGGGATCCCTGGGGCCAACGTCCTGACTTTC	CASKGIPGANVLTF
TRBV19	TRBJ2-2	.	.	TGTGCCAGTAGTTGGGCAGGGGCGGGCACCGGGGAGCTGTTTTTT	CASSWAGAGTGELFF
TRBV4-1	TRBJ2-7	.	.	TGCGCCAGCAGCCAAGACGACAAGAGACGCTACGAGCAGTACTTC	CASSQDDKRRYEQYF
TRBV28	TRBJ1-5	.	.	TGTGCGGAAGGTAGCGGCAATCAGCCCCAGCATTTT	CAEGSGNQPQHF